Listed below are T cell receptor beta chains from one sample, sequenced in a study of T-cell memory formation after mild COVID-19. MiXCR was run by TCRdb on the 5' RACE reads, yielding one entry per CDR3 protein. The sample has nearly 200,000 distinct CDR3 sequences; about a sixth are singletons. The sequenced sample was PBMCs or a T cell subset sorted from them (not recorded which). Receptor source: an adult woman who had mild COVID-19 (a few samples of this study predate the infection). Cell type and time point are not known. The CDR3 runs from the conserved cysteine through the conserved F or W. Fields, in order: V gene, D gene, clone size, J gene, CDR3 protein, CDR3 DNA. A D gene is named only where the DNA matches it firmly. Only some rows state a clone size, as once, few, many or a class for expanded clones.

V gene: TRBV5-1; D gene: TRBD2; clone size: -; J gene: TRBJ2-1; CDR3 protein: CASSGLAALFTNEQFF; CDR3 DNA: TGCGCCAGCAGTGGACTAGCGGCCCTCTTTACCAATGAGCAGTTCTTC
V gene: TRBV7-3; D gene: -; clone size: -; J gene: TRBJ2-4; CDR3 protein: CASSLSPNARSIQYF; CDR3 DNA: TGTGCCAGCAGCTTATCTCCTAACGCGAGAAGCATTCAGTACTTC
V gene: TRBV5-1; D gene: -; clone size: many; J gene: TRBJ2-7; CDR3 protein: CASSSRGEIYEQYF; CDR3 DNA: TGCGCCAGCAGCTCCCGGGGAGAGATCTACGAGCAGTACTTC
V gene: TRBV7-3; D gene: -; clone size: few; J gene: TRBJ2-7; CDR3 protein: CASSRQGGMPYEQYF; CDR3 DNA: TGTGCCAGCAGTCGACAGGGAGGGATGCCCTACGAGCAGTACTTC
V gene: TRBV29-1; D gene: -; clone size: -; J gene: TRBJ1-1; CDR3 protein: CSVDYLIGGTAFF; CDR3 DNA: TGCAGCGTCGACTATTTGATCGGGGGTACGGCTTTCTTT
V gene: TRBV5-1; D gene: -; clone size: many; J gene: TRBJ2-4; CDR3 protein: CASSFFPEKNIQYF; CDR3 DNA: TGCGCCAGCAGCTTCTTCCCGGAAAAAAACATTCAGTACTTC
V gene: TRBV5-4; D gene: -; clone size: few; J gene: TRBJ2-7; CDR3 protein: CASSLGQDGEQYF; CDR3 DNA: TGTGCCAGCAGCTTGGGGCAGGATGGGGAGCAGTACTTC
V gene: TRBV11-2; D gene: TRBD2; clone size: -; J gene: TRBJ2-7; CDR3 protein: CASNTPSGIEQYF; CDR3 DNA: TGTGCCAGCAACACCCCTAGCGGTATCGAGCAGTACTTC
V gene: TRBV5-1; D gene: -; clone size: -; J gene: TRBJ1-1; CDR3 protein: CASSLAGSGNTEAFF; CDR3 DNA: TGCGCCAGCAGCTTGGCCGGGTCGGGGAACACTGAAGCTTTCTTT
V gene: TRBV12-3/TRBV12-4; D gene: -; clone size: few; J gene: TRBJ2-5; CDR3 protein: CASSLVVGGWTQYF; CDR3 DNA: TGTGCCAGCAGTTTAGTGGTGGGTGGATGGACCCAGTACTTC
V gene: TRBV3-1; D gene: -; clone size: -; J gene: TRBJ2-1; CDR3 protein: CASSQSLSRGGNEQFF; CDR3 DNA: TGTGCCAGCAGCCAATCCCTTTCTAGGGGCGGCAATGAGCAGTTCTTC
V gene: TRBV4-1; D gene: -; clone size: once; J gene: TRBJ1-1; CDR3 protein: CASSQEDGNTEAFF; CDR3 DNA: TGCGCCAGCAGCCAAGAGGACGGTAACACTGAAGCTTTCTTT
V gene: TRBV7-2; D gene: -; clone size: few; J gene: TRBJ1-1; CDR3 protein: CASSEQGLGTEAFF; CDR3 DNA: TGTGCCAGCAGCGAACAGGGATTAGGGACTGAAGCTTTCTTT
V gene: TRBV6-5; D gene: -; clone size: few; J gene: TRBJ2-7; CDR3 protein: CASSYSGIGEQYF; CDR3 DNA: TGTGCCAGCAGTTACTCAGGGATTGGGGAGCAGTACTTC
V gene: TRBV3-1; D gene: TRBD1; clone size: few; J gene: TRBJ1-1; CDR3 protein: CASSYQGGGTEAFF; CDR3 DNA: TGTGCCAGCAGTTACCAGGGGGGAGGCACTGAAGCTTTCTTT
V gene: TRBV6-5; D gene: TRBD1; clone size: -; J gene: TRBJ1-2; CDR3 protein: CASSYLATGGAYGYTF; CDR3 DNA: TGTGCCAGCAGTTACCTAGCGACAGGGGGGGCCTATGGCTACACCTTC
V gene: TRBV5-1; D gene: -; clone size: -; J gene: TRBJ1-5; CDR3 protein: CASSPGLEAQPQHF; CDR3 DNA: TGCGCCAGCAGCCCGGGACTCGAGGCCCAGCCCCAGCATTTT
V gene: TRBV20-1; D gene: TRBD2; clone size: few; J gene: TRBJ2-3; CDR3 protein: CSARTSGTRDTQYF; CDR3 DNA: TGCAGTGCTAGAACTAGCGGGACCAGAGATACGCAGTATTTT
V gene: TRBV12-5; D gene: -; clone size: -; J gene: TRBJ2-1; CDR3 protein: CASGLRLAANNEQFF; CDR3 DNA: TGTGCTAGTGGTTTGCGCCTAGCAGCTAACAATGAGCAGTTCTTC
V gene: TRBV3-1; D gene: TRBD1; clone size: -; J gene: TRBJ1-1; CDR3 protein: CASSGTGGNTEAFF; CDR3 DNA: TGTGCCAGCAGCGGGACAGGGGGCAACACTGAAGCTTTCTTT
V gene: TRBV24-1; D gene: -; clone size: few; J gene: TRBJ1-5; CDR3 protein: CATSDLGQPQHF; CDR3 DNA: TGTGCCACCAGTGATTTAGGACAGCCCCAGCATTTT
V gene: TRBV5-1; D gene: -; clone size: many; J gene: TRBJ2-3; CDR3 protein: CASSLDPSTDTQYF; CDR3 DNA: TGCGCCAGCAGCTTGGATCCAAGCACAGATACGCAGTATTTT
V gene: TRBV7-2; D gene: TRBD1; clone size: many; J gene: TRBJ2-1; CDR3 protein: CASSPRQGYYNEQFF; CDR3 DNA: TGTGCCAGCAGCCCCCGACAGGGTTATTACAATGAGCAGTTCTTC
V gene: TRBV2; D gene: -; clone size: few; J gene: TRBJ2-1; CDR3 protein: CASRTTSTHEQFF; CDR3 DNA: TGTGCCAGCAGAACCACTAGCACCCATGAGCAGTTCTTC
V gene: TRBV6-4; D gene: TRBD1; clone size: few; J gene: TRBJ1-5; CDR3 protein: CATAMGQARPANQPQHF; CDR3 DNA: TGTGCCACCGCAATGGGACAGGCGCGCCCAGCCAATCAGCCCCAGCATTTT
V gene: TRBV24-1; D gene: TRBD1; clone size: -; J gene: TRBJ2-2; CDR3 protein: CATRAPGQGAGELFF; CDR3 DNA: TGTGCCACCAGGGCACCGGGACAGGGTGCCGGGGAGCTGTTTTTT
V gene: TRBV29-1; D gene: -; clone size: -; J gene: TRBJ1-2; CDR3 protein: CSVENQGANYGYTF; CDR3 DNA: TGCAGCGTTGAAAACCAGGGCGCTAACTATGGCTACACCTTC
V gene: TRBV3-1; D gene: TRBD1; clone size: -; J gene: TRBJ1-4; CDR3 protein: CASSKWTGPNEKLFF; CDR3 DNA: TGTGCCAGCAGCAAATGGACAGGGCCTAATGAAAAACTGTTTTTT
V gene: TRBV7-2; D gene: TRBD2; clone size: few; J gene: TRBJ2-3; CDR3 protein: CASSKRASGNTDTQYF; CDR3 DNA: TGTGCCAGCAGCAAAAGGGCTAGCGGGAACACAGATACGCAGTATTTT
V gene: TRBV5-1; D gene: TRBD1; clone size: -; J gene: TRBJ1-1; CDR3 protein: CASSSGQGKTEAFF; CDR3 DNA: TGCGCCAGCAGCTCCGGACAGGGGAAAACTGAAGCTTTCTTT
V gene: TRBV20-1; D gene: -; clone size: few; J gene: TRBJ2-7; CDR3 protein: CSAAVFGGEQYF; CDR3 DNA: TGCAGTGCTGCCGTTTTTGGCGGCGAGCAGTACTTC
V gene: TRBV5-1; D gene: -; clone size: -; J gene: TRBJ1-6; CDR3 protein: CASSLRQENSPLHF; CDR3 DNA: TGCGCCAGCAGCTTGAGACAGGAAAATTCACCCCTCCACTTT
V gene: TRBV7-8; D gene: -; clone size: -; J gene: TRBJ2-1; CDR3 protein: CASSLARGIYNEQFF; CDR3 DNA: TGTGCCAGCAGCTTAGCCAGGGGTATATACAATGAGCAGTTCTTC
V gene: TRBV6-2/TRBV6-3; D gene: -; clone size: -; J gene: TRBJ1-1; CDR3 protein: CASSYSIGRGRSEAFF; CDR3 DNA: TGTGCCAGCAGTTACTCGATCGGCAGGGGAAGGTCTGAAGCTTTCTTT
V gene: TRBV29-1; D gene: -; clone size: -; J gene: TRBJ2-2; CDR3 protein: CSVEDAVSPGELFF; CDR3 DNA: TGCAGCGTTGAAGACGCAGTCTCACCCGGGGAGCTGTTTTTT
V gene: TRBV7-9; D gene: TRBD2; clone size: few; J gene: TRBJ2-1; CDR3 protein: CASSFRLAVYNEQFF; CDR3 DNA: TGTGCCAGCAGCTTTCGACTAGCGGTATACAATGAGCAGTTCTTC
V gene: TRBV9; D gene: -; clone size: -; J gene: TRBJ2-2; CDR3 protein: CASSVGQNTGELFF; CDR3 DNA: TGTGCCAGCAGCGTAGGTCAGAACACCGGGGAGCTGTTTTTT
V gene: TRBV7-2; D gene: TRBD2; clone size: many; J gene: TRBJ2-1; CDR3 protein: CASSSSGGAFNEQFF; CDR3 DNA: TGTGCCAGCAGCTCGAGCGGGGGGGCCTTTAATGAGCAGTTCTTC
V gene: TRBV4-1; D gene: -; clone size: few; J gene: TRBJ2-7; CDR3 protein: CASSQEGGGPSSEQYF; CDR3 DNA: TGCGCCAGCAGCCAAGAAGGAGGGGGCCCCTCCTCCGAGCAGTACTTC
V gene: TRBV12-3/TRBV12-4; D gene: -; clone size: many; J gene: TRBJ1-2; CDR3 protein: CASSLGTANYGYTF; CDR3 DNA: TGTGCCAGCAGTTTAGGGACAGCTAACTATGGCTACACCTTC
V gene: TRBV7-2; D gene: -; clone size: few; J gene: TRBJ2-5; CDR3 protein: CASSLGYETQYF; CDR3 DNA: TGTGCCAGCAGCTTAGGATACGAGACCCAGTACTTC
V gene: TRBV20-1; D gene: TRBD1; clone size: -; J gene: TRBJ2-3; CDR3 protein: CSAPMTGYGTDTQYF; CDR3 DNA: TGCAGTGCTCCGATGACAGGGTATGGGACAGATACGCAGTATTTT
V gene: TRBV19; D gene: -; clone size: -; J gene: TRBJ1-6; CDR3 protein: CASSHRQAGGNSPLHF; CDR3 DNA: TGTGCCAGTAGCCATAGACAGGCAGGAGGGAATTCACCCCTCCACTTT
V gene: TRBV29-1; D gene: -; clone size: -; J gene: TRBJ2-5; CDR3 protein: CSVEDARGRQETQYF; CDR3 DNA: TGCAGCGTTGAAGATGCCAGGGGACGTCAAGAGACCCAGTACTTC
V gene: TRBV16; D gene: -; clone size: once; J gene: TRBJ2-5; CDR3 protein: CASSQASGRETQYF; CDR3 DNA: TGTGCCAGCAGCCAAGCTTCGGGGAGGGAGACCCAGTACTTC
V gene: TRBV6-1; D gene: -; clone size: -; J gene: TRBJ2-7; CDR3 protein: CASNPPGAGQTNEQYF; CDR3 DNA: TGTGCCAGCAATCCCCCCGGGGCGGGACAGACTAACGAGCAGTACTTC
V gene: TRBV7-3; D gene: -; clone size: few; J gene: TRBJ1-2; CDR3 protein: CASSLTAGLNPGYTF; CDR3 DNA: TGTGCCAGCAGCTTAACTGCGGGGCTGAATCCTGGCTACACCTTC
V gene: TRBV11-2; D gene: TRBD2; clone size: -; J gene: TRBJ2-3; CDR3 protein: CATAGLAGLDTQYF; CDR3 DNA: TGTGCCACCGCGGGTCTAGCGGGTCTGGATACGCAGTATTTT
V gene: TRBV4-3; D gene: TRBD2; clone size: -; J gene: TRBJ2-3; CDR3 protein: CASSRQTSGRNRRLDTQYF; CDR3 DNA: TGCGCCAGCAGCCGTCAGACTAGCGGGAGAAATAGGAGGTTGGATACGCAGTATTTT
V gene: TRBV20-1; D gene: -; clone size: few; J gene: TRBJ2-1; CDR3 protein: CSATRNEQFF; CDR3 DNA: TGCAGTGCGACTAGAAATGAGCAGTTCTTC
V gene: TRBV20-1; D gene: -; clone size: few; J gene: TRBJ2-7; CDR3 protein: CSATHSRMEQYF; CDR3 DNA: TGCAGTGCCACTCACAGCCGAATGGAGCAGTACTTC
V gene: TRBV20-1; D gene: -; clone size: many; J gene: TRBJ1-1; CDR3 protein: CSARGHRTNTEAFF; CDR3 DNA: TGCAGTGCTAGAGGACACCGCACGAACACTGAAGCTTTCTTT